This TCR beta chain was recorded in a study of beta chain features in type 1 diabetes. Study outcomes and limitations: The analysis here could not establish whether HLA type shapes TCRB rearrangement. Shorter TCRB CDR3s, moderately but significantly so, marked every one of the four CD4+ subsets in Type 1 diabetes patients. Researchers reported that naive, central memory and Treg TCRB repertoires appeared more similar in patients than in healthy donors. Over-representation of high TCR-expressing cells was a possible consequence of cDNA sequencing.

The CDR3 runs 13 residues. Germline lookup yields CDR1 SGHDT and CDR2 YYEEEE. V was clipped by 4 bases and J by 8 bases, with 13 bases between them. Every isolated RNA sample was fully reverse transcribed, so sequencing captured expressed TCRB transcripts. The table came from immunoSEQ multiplex PCR; TCRdb's copy has only in-frame clones and leaves some out. This table holds approximately 140,000 clones, around 10% found once. This clone came up a few times. Its antigen is unknown. All sorted populations exceeded 95% purity. The origin of this receptor is a man aged 30-40 years with type 1 diabetes. The chain has TRBV5-6 and TRBJ2-1; D possibly corresponds to TRBD1 (7 bases). Sequencing used central memory CD4+ T cells from blood. Here the CDR3 DNA reads TGTGCCAGCAGCCCTGACAGGGAGGATGAGCAGTTCTTC. Translating it yields CASSPDREDEQFF. Full variable domain (missing parts from reference TRBV5-6 and TRBJ2-1): DAGVTQSPTHLIKTRGQQVTLRCSPKSGHDTVSWYQQALGQGPQFIFQYYEEEERQRGNFPDRFSGHQFPNYSSELNVNALLLGDSALYLCASSPDREDEQFFGPGTRLTVL.